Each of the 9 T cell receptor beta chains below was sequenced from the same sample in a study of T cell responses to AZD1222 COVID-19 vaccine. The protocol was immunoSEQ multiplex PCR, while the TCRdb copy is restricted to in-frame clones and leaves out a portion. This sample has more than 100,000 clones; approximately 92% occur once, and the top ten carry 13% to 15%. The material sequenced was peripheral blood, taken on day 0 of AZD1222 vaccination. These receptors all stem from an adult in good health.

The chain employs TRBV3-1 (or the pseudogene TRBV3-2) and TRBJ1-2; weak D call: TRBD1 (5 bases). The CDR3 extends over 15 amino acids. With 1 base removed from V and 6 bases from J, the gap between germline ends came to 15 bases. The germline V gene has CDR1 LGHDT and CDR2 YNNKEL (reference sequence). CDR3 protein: CASSQGRGDGNGYTF. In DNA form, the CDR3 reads TGTGCCAGCAGCCAAGGGAGGGGAGATGGTAATGGCTACACCTTC.

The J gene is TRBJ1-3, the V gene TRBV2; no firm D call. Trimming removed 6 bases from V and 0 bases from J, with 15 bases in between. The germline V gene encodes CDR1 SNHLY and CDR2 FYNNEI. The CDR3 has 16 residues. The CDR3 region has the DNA TGTGCCAGCAGCTCCAGTAGTTGGGGCTCTGGAAACACCATATATTTT. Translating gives CASSSSSWGSGNTIYF.

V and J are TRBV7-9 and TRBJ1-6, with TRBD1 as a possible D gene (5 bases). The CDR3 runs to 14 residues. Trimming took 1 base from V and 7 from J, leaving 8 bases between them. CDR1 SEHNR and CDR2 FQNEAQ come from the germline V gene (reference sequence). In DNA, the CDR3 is TGTGCCAGCAGCTTAGGACAGCCGAATTCACCCCTCCACTTT. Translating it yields CASSLGQPNSPLHF.

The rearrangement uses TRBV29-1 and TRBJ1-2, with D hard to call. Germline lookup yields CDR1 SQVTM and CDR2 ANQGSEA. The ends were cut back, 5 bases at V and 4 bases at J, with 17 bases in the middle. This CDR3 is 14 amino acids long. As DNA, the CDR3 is TGCAGCGTTCCCGGGCTTTCTGCCTCCTATGGCTACACCTTC. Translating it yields CSVPGLSASYGYTF.

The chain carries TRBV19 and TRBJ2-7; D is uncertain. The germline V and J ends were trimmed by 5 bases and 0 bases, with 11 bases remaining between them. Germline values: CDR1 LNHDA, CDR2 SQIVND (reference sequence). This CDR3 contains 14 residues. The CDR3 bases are TGTGCCAGTAGTGTACTGTCGAGCTCCTACGAGCAGTACTTC. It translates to CASSVLSSSYEQYF.

Here the CDR3 reads CASTLGWDPSYEQYF. CDR3 nucleotides: TGTGCCAGCACCCTAGGGTGGGATCCCTCCTACGAGCAGTACTTC. The chain combines TRBV9 with TRBJ2-7; no clear D gene. The CDR3 runs to 15 residues. Trimming cost V 6 bases and J 0 bases, with 16 bases left between them. Germline CDR1 SGDLS, CDR2 YYNGEE.

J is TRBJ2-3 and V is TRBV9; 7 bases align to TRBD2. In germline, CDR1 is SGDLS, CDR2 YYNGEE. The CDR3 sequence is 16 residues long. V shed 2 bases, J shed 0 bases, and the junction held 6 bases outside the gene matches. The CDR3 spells CASSVGRGSSTDTQYF. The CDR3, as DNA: TGTGCCAGCAGCGTGGGGAGGGGATCTAGCACAGATACGCAGTATTTT.

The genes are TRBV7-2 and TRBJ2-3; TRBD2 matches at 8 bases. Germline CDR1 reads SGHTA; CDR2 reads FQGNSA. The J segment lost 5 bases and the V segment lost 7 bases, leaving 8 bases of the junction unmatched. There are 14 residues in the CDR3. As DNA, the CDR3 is TGTGCCAGCACCCCGGAGCGGGGGAGAGATACGCAGTATTTT. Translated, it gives CASTPERGRDTQYF.

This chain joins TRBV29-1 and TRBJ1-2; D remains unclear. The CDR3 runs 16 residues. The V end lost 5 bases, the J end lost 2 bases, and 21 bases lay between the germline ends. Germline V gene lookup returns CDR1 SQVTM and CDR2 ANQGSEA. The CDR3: CSVPFSEGGINYGYTF. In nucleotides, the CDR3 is TGCAGCGTTCCGTTCTCCGAGGGAGGGATCAACTATGGCTACACCTTC.